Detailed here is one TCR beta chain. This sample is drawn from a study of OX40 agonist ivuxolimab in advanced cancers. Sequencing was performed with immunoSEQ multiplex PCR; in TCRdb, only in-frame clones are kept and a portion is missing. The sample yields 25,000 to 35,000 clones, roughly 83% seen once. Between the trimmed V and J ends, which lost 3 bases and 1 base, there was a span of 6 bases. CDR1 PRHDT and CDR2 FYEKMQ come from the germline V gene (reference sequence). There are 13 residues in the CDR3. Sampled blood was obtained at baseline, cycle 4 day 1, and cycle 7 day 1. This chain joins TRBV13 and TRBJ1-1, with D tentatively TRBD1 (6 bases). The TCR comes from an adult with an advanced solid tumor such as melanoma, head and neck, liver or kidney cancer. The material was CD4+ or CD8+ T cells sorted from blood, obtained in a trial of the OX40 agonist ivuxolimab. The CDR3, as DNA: TGTGCCAGCAGCTTCAGGGGGAACACTGAAGCTTTCTTT. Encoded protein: CASSFRGNTEAFF.